The T cell receptor beta chain under discussion was sequenced for a study of early T cells in non-severe SARS-CoV-2 infection. V was clipped by 2 bases and J by 4 bases, with 14 bases between them. This CDR3 is built from 14 residues. The V gene's germline CDR1 is SQVTM and CDR2 ANQGSEA. TCRdb re-derived calls from the 5' RACE reads in MiXCR, one entry per CDR3 protein. Among about 70,000 distinct CDR3 sequences, roughly an eighth were seen once, and the ten largest hold about a sixth. The table lists this clonotype with a few counts. The rearrangement links TRBV29-1 to TRBJ1-2, with a weak D call TRBD1 (5 bases). Material: whole blood, obtained at baseline. The clonotype comes from an adult who was a healthcare worker with PCR-confirmed SARS-CoV-2 infection or an uninfected control (not recorded which). The donor label of this sample is uncertain. The CDR3 reads CSVEKVTGGYGYTF. CDR3 bases: TGCAGCGTTGAAAAGGTTACGGGGGGCTATGGCTACACCTTC.